This T cell receptor (beta chain) was profiled in a study of blood T cells in healthy people across ages. Broader study findings: In long-lived donors, naive CD4+ cell counts and diversity exceeded those of aged donors.

This clonotype turned up a few times. Its specificity is not known. Germline CDR1 is MGHRA and CDR2 is YSYEKL. The CDR3 length is 13 residues. The V end was cut by 5 bases, the J end by 2 bases, with 10 bases between. Isolation of PBMCs gave at least 7 million cells per sample. Next came a second PCR, run for roughly 7 to 12 cycles, which used a sample-barcoded 5' primer along with a J-beta primer mix. TCRdb re-analysed the 5' RACE reads in MiXCR, keeping a single row per CDR3 protein. Among fewer than 2 million distinct CDR3 sequences, about 39% were seen once, and the ten largest hold more than 20%. The chain is built from TRBV4-1 and TRBJ2-7, with D perhaps matching TRBD1 (6 bases). The sample consisted of blood. The TCR originated in a human donor in good health. The CDR3 DNA reads TGCGCCAGCAGCATGGGACACCCCTACGAGCAGTACTTC. This encodes CASSMGHPYEQYF.